A selection of T cell receptor beta chains follows, all from one sample in a study of cytomegalovirus exposure and HLA in healthy donors. Assay: immunoSEQ multiplex PCR; the TCRdb copy retains only in-frame clones and omits some. This table has tens of thousands of clones, roughly two thirds appearing once. Sequencing used PBMCs. Every receptor here comes from a man between 60 and 75 years old in good health and CMV-seropositive. Both conserved end residues are part of each CDR3. Each record gives: J gene, V gene, clone size, D gene, CDR3 DNA, CDR3 protein. D genes are given only for firm matches. Only some rows state a clone size, as once, few, many or a class for expanded clones.

TRBJ2-1	TRBV5-1	NA	NA	TGCGCCAGCAGCTTGGCGGCAGGGGCTGGCCTTACGGATGAGCAGTTCTTC	CASSLAAGAGLTDEQFF
TRBJ1-2	TRBV6-6	few	TRBD1	TGTGCCAGCAGTTACACGGCAGGGGGTAACTATGGCTACACCTTC	CASSYTAGGNYGYTF
TRBJ1-4	TRBV7-9	NA	NA	TGTGCCAGCAGCCCCCGAGGGGGATTTAATGAAAAACTGTTTTTT	CASSPRGGFNEKLFF
TRBJ2-1	TRBV28	NA	TRBD2	TGTGCCAGCAGTTCCCATCCCCGGACTAGCGGGAGGGAACATGAGCAGTTCTTC	CASSSHPRTSGREHEQFF
TRBJ1-2	TRBV5-1	NA	TRBD1	TGCGCCAGCAGCTTGGGTGATCCTACAGGGGGAGGTGGCTACACCTTC	CASSLGDPTGGGGYTF
TRBJ1-1	TRBV10-1	NA	NA	TGCGCCAGCAGTGAGTCAACAGGGAGCAACACTGAAGCTTTCTTT	CASSESTGSNTEAFF
TRBJ1-1	TRBV4-1	NA	TRBD1	TGCGCCAGCAGCCAAGATCTACTTGGGACAGGGAAAGACACTGAAGCTTTCTTT	CASSQDLLGTGKDTEAFF
TRBJ1-2	TRBV27	once	NA	TGTGCCAGCAGTCCGGACACTTACTATGGCTACACCTTC	CASSPDTYYGYTF
TRBJ1-2	TRBV28	NA	NA	TGTGCCAGCAGTTTGACAGCCTATGGCTACACCTTC	CASSLTAYGYTF
TRBJ2-7	TRBV6-6	once	NA	TGTGCCAGCAGTTACTCGATGATGGCTCCAGAGCAGTACTTC	CASSYSMMAPEQYF
TRBJ2-2	TRBV10-3	NA	TRBD2	TGTGCCATCAGTGGACTAGCGGGAGAAAACACCGGGGAGCTGTTTTTC	CAISGLAGENTGELFF
TRBJ1-2	TRBV29-1	NA	NA	TGCAGCGTTAGAAGGGGCGCAGGAGGCTACACCTTC	CSVRRGAGGYTF
TRBJ1-1	TRBV5-4	NA	NA	TGTGCCAGCAGCTCGGTACAGGGAAAAGCTTTCTTT	CASSSVQGKAFF
TRBJ1-1	TRBV6-5	NA	NA	TGTGCCAGCAGTTACGAGTTGAACACTGAAGCTTTCTTT	CASSYELNTEAFF
TRBJ2-3	TRBV19	NA	TRBD2	TGTGCCAGTAGCTCCGGTGGCGGGAGAGCAGATACGCAGTATTTT	CASSSGGGRADTQYF
TRBJ1-6	TRBV6-5	once	NA	TGTGCCACCCTTGACCGGACAGAATATAATTCACCCCTCCACTTT	CATLDRTEYNSPLHF
TRBJ2-5	TRBV14	NA	NA	TGTGCCAGCAGCCAAGAAGTCGTCAGCCAAGAGACCCAGTACTTC	CASSQEVVSQETQYF
TRBJ1-4	TRBV6-5	once	NA	TGTGCCAGCAGTTACTTGAACAGGGAAAAACTGTTTTTT	CASSYLNREKLFF
TRBJ2-6	TRBV18	NA	NA	TGTGCCAGCTCACCCCTCACAGGGAACTCTGGGGCCAACGTCCTGACTTTC	CASSPLTGNSGANVLTF
TRBJ2-5	TRBV9	once	TRBD2	TGTGCCAGCAGCCACTCCGGGGGGACAGAGACCCAGTACTTC	CASSHSGGTETQYF
TRBJ2-3	TRBV6-1	NA	TRBD1	TGTGCCAGCAGTGAACAAGGACAGGCACCCACAGATACGCAGTATTTT	CASSEQGQAPTDTQYF
TRBJ2-5	TRBV5-6	NA	TRBD2	TGTGCCAGCAGCTTGACGTTAGCGGGGGGGCCAAGTGAGACCCAGTACTTC	CASSLTLAGGPSETQYF
TRBJ2-2	TRBV2	once	NA	TGTGCCAGCATTCCTCAGGGTACCGGGGAGCTGTTTTTT	CASIPQGTGELFF
TRBJ1-1	TRBV29-1	NA	TRBD1	TGCAGCGTTGAACCCTACGGACAGGGGGCTTTCTTT	CSVEPYGQGAFF
TRBJ2-3	TRBV11-3	few	NA	TGTGCCAGCAGCCTCACCTCGCTAGGAAATACGCAGTATTTT	CASSLTSLGNTQYF
TRBJ2-5	TRBV11-3	few	NA	TGTGCCAGCAGCCTGGACAGCGTACAGACCCAGTACTTC	CASSLDSVQTQYF
TRBJ2-1	TRBV2	NA	NA	TGTGCCAGCAGTGAGGCCGGGGGGCCCTACAATGAGCAGTTCTTC	CASSEAGGPYNEQFF
TRBJ1-6	TRBV9	NA	NA	TGTGCCAGCAGCGAGCGTTCGGGGGTCAATTCACCCCTCCACTTT	CASSERSGVNSPLHF
TRBJ2-5	TRBV6-6	NA	TRBD1	TGTGCCAGCAGTTACGTGGACAGGCGGAACGAGACCCAGTACTTC	CASSYVDRRNETQYF
TRBJ2-3	TRBV7-6	NA	NA	TGTGCCAGCAGCTTGGGGGGGGGCCCAGATACGCAGTATTTT	CASSLGGGPDTQYF
TRBJ1-3	TRBV7-8	few	NA	TGTGCCAGCAGCCCCATGGTGGGGGGCACCATATATTTT	CASSPMVGGTIYF